The subject of this entry is one T cell receptor (beta chain). Germline V CDR1 and CDR2: DFQATT, SNEGSKA (reference sequence). The V gene lost 0 bases and the J gene lost 1 base, with 17 bases spanning the gap. The CDR3 is 17 amino acids. TCRdb used MiXCR to reprocess the RT-PCR reads, holding one entry per CDR3 protein. The sample lists about 700,000 distinct CDR3 sequences, 14% occurring once. The sequence was collected from a female donor in good health, serving as a healthy control. The specimen sequenced was memory CD4+ T cells from blood. The chain uses TRBV20-1 and TRBJ2-3, with D tentatively TRBD2 (5 bases). For the CDR3, the DNA is TGCAGTGCTAGAGATAAATCGAGACTACTTGGCACAGATACGCAGTATTTT. Residues: CSARDKSRLLGTDTQYF.